This T cell receptor (beta chain) is drawn from a study of sequential checkpoint blockade in melanoma. Study information: DNA from around 90 pretreatment tumor samples underwent TCRβ immunosequencing. Fewer than 25 patients had tumor biopsies before treatment and at week 13. Study observations and caveats: Pretreatment TIL clonality tracked with response in the nivolumab-first arm.

Clones were sequenced by immunoSEQ multiplex PCR, and TCRdb holds only the in-frame ones, with some missing. Here the sample spans 15,000 to 20,000 clones, approximately 26% being singletons. The treatment here: randomized to nivolumab then ipilimumab (arm A) or the reverse (arm B). DNA-damaging chemotherapy had not been given to any patient beforehand. This CDR3 is 14 amino acids long. CDR1 is SGHNT, CDR2 YENEEA, per germline. This clone appeared many times. The antigen remains unidentified. The junction departs from the called germline gene at one end, perhaps through a read error. The receptor was isolated from a human donor with melanoma. The V and J genes are TRBV11-3 and TRBJ2-2; a weak D match, TRBD1 (6 bases). The sample in question was tumor tissue (inferred from file names), obtained from a patient given nivolumab and ipilimumab in sequence. DNA of the CDR3: TGTGCCAGCAGCGTAGACAGGACCACCGGGGAGCTGTTTTTT. This codes for CASSVDRTTGELFF.